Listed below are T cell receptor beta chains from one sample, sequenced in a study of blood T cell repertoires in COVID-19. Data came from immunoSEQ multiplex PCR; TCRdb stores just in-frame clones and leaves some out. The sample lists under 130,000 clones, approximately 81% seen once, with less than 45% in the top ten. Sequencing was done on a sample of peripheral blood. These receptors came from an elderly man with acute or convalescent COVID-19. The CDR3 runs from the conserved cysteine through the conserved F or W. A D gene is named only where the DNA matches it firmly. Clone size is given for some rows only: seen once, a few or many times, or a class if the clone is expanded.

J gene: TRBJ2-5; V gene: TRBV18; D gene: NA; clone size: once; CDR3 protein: CASSPGLGETQYF; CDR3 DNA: TGTGCCAGCTCACCGGGACTGGGGGAGACCCAGTACTTC
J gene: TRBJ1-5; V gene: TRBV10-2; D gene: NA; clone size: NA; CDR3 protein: CASSAYGPYSNQPQHF; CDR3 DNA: TGCGCCAGCAGTGCCTACGGTCCATATAGCAATCAGCCCCAGCATTTT
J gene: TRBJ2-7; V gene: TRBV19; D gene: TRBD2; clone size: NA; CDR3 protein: CASSNPGGSFYEQYF; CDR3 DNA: TGTGCCAGTAGTAACCCGGGCGGGAGCTTCTACGAGCAGTACTTC
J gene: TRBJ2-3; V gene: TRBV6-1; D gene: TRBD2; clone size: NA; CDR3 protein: CASSEVQRGGGTQYF; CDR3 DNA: TGTGCCAGCAGTGAGGTCCAGCGGGGGGGTGGGACGCAGTATTTT
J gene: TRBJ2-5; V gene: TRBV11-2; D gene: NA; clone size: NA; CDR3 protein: CASSLTPTRGETQYF; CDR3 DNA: TGTGCCAGCAGCTTGACACCGACCAGGGGAGAGACCCAGTACTTC
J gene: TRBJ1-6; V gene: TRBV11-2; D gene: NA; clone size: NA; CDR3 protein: CASSSNPLSWEFYNSPLHF; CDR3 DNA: TGTGCCAGCAGTTCTAACCCGCTCTCCTGGGAGTTTTATAATTCACCCCTCCACTTT
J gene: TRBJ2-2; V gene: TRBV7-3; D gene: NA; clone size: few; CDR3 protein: CASSPQPDTLTGELFF; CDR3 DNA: TGTGCCAGCAGCCCACAACCTGACACTCTGACCGGGGAGCTGTTTTTT
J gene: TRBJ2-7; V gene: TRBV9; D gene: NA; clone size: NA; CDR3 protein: CASSSHRDSYEQYF; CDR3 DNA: TGTGCCAGCAGCTCCCACAGGGACTCCTACGAGCAGTACTTC
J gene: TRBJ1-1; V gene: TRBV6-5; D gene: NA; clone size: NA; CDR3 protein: CASSQRGGTEAFF; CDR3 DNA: TGTGCCAGCAGCCAGCGGGGGGGCACTGAAGCTTTCTTT
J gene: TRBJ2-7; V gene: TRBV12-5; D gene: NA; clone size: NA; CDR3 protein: CASGFAGLREQYF; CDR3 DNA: TGTGCTAGTGGTTTTGCTGGGCTACGCGAGCAGTACTTC
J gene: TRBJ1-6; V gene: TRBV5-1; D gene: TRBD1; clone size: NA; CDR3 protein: CASSVGQGRGYNSPLHF; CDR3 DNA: TGCGCCAGCAGCGTAGGACAGGGGAGGGGGTATAATTCACCCCTCCACTTT
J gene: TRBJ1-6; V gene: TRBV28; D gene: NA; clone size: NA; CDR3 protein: CASSSGVESPLHF; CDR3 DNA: TGTGCCAGCAGTTCAGGGGTCGAATCACCCCTCCACTTT
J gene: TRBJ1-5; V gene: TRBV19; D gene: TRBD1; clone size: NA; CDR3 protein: CASSTKNRGYSNQPQHF; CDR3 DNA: TGTGCCAGTAGTACCAAAAACAGGGGGTATAGCAATCAGCCCCAGCATTTT
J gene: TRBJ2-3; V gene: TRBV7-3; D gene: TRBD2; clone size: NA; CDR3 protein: CASSLRLAGGRDTQYF; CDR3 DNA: TGTGCCAGCAGCTTAAGACTAGCGGGAGGGAGAGATACGCAGTATTTT
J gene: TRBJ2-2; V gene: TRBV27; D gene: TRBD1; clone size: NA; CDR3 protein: CASSFRDRSNTGELFF; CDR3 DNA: TGTGCCAGCAGTTTCAGGGACAGGTCGAACACCGGGGAGCTGTTTTTT
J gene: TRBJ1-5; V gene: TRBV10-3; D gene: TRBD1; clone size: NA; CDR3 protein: CATWDRGNQPQHF; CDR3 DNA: TGTGCCACCTGGGACAGGGGAAATCAGCCCCAGCATTTT
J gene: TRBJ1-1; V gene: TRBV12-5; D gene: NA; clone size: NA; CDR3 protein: CASGLVLGGLNTEAFF; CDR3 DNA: TGTGCTAGTGGTTTGGTACTTGGGGGGTTGAACACTGAAGCTTTCTTT
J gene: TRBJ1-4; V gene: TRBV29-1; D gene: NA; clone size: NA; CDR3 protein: CSVLSATNEKLFF; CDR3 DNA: TGCAGCGTCTTATCTGCAACTAATGAAAAACTGTTTTTT
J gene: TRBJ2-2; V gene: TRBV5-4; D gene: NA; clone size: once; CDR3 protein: CASSFVQGPGELFF; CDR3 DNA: TGTGCCAGCAGCTTCGTACAGGGACCCGGGGAGCTGTTTTTT
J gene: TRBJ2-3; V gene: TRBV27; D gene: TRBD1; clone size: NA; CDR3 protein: CASSSYRQGAGTDTQYF; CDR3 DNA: TGTGCCAGCAGTTCGTACCGACAGGGGGCAGGCACAGATACGCAGTATTTT
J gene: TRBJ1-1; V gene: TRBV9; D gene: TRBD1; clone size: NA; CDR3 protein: CASSGTGRTGHTEAFF; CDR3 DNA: TGTGCCAGCAGCGGTACGGGGAGGACAGGGCACACTGAAGCTTTCTTT
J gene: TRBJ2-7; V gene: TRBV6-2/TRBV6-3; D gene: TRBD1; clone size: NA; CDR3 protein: CASSYSRQGAYEQYF; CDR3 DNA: TGTGCCAGCAGTTACTCTCGACAGGGGGCATACGAGCAGTACTTC
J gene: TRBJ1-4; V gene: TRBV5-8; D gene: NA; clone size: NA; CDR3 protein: CASSSWPRGEKLFF; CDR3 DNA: TGTGCCAGCAGCTCTTGGCCGCGGGGTGAAAAACTGTTTTTT
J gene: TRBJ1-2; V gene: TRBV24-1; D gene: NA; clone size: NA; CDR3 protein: CATSDRDRNYGYTF; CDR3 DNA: TGTGCCACCAGTGACCGCGACAGGAACTATGGCTACACCTTC
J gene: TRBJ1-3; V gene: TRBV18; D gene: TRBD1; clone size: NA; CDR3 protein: CASSPTPGTGGSGNTIYF; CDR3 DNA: TGTGCCAGCTCACCGACTCCCGGGACAGGGGGCTCTGGAAACACCATATATTTT
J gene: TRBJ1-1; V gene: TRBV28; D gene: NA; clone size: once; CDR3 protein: CASSFRGNTEAFF; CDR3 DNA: TGTGCCAGCAGTTTCAGGGGGAACACTGAAGCTTTCTTT
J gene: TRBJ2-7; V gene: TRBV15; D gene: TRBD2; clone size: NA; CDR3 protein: CATSRGSGDGEQYF; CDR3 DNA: TGTGCCACCAGCAGAGGAAGCGGGGACGGCGAGCAGTACTTC
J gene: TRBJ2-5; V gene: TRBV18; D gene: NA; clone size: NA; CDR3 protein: CASSPVLETQYF; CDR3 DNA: TGTGCCAGCTCGCCGGTCTTAGAGACCCAGTACTTC
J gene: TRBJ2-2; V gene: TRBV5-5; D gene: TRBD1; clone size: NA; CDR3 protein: CASRSGTGYTGELFF; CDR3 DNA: TGTGCCAGCAGGTCCGGGACAGGGTACACCGGGGAGCTGTTTTTT
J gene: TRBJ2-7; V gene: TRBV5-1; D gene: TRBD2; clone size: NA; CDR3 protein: CASAGLALYEQYF; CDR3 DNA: TGCGCCAGCGCAGGACTAGCGCTCTACGAGCAGTACTTC
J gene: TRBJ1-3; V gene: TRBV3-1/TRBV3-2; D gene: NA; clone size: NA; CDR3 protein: CASSRIASRVGGNTIYF; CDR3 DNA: TGTGCCAGCAGCCGCATCGCCTCCAGGGTGGGTGGAAACACCATATATTTT
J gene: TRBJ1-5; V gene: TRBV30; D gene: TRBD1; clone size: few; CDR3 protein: CAWSKIQGPDQPQHF; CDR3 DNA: TGTGCCTGGAGTAAGATACAGGGGCCGGATCAGCCCCAGCATTTT
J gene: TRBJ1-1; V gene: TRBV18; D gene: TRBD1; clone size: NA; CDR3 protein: CASSRDRWATEAFF; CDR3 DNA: TGTGCCAGCTCACGGGACAGATGGGCGACTGAAGCTTTCTTT
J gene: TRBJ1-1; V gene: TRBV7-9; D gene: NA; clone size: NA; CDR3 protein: CASSQTRGWGTEAFF; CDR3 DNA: TGTGCCAGCAGCCAGACTCGGGGTTGGGGCACTGAAGCTTTCTTT
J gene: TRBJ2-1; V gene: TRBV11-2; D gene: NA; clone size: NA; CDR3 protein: CASSSQPGYNEQFF; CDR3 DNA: TGTGCCAGCAGCTCCCAACCGGGGTACAATGAGCAGTTCTTC
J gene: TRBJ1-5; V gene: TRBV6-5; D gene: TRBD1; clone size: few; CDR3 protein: CASSYRTGYNQPQHF; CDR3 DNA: TGTGCCAGCAGTTACCGGACAGGGTACAATCAGCCCCAGCATTTT
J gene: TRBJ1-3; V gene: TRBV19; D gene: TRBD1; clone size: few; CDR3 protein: CASSIRQGSGNTIYF; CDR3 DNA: TGTGCCAGTAGTATCCGACAGGGGTCTGGAAACACCATATATTTT
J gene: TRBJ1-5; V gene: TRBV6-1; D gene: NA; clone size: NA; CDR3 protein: CASSGATPSNQPQHF; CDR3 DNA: TGTGCCAGCAGTGGAGCAACTCCTAGCAATCAGCCCCAGCATTTT
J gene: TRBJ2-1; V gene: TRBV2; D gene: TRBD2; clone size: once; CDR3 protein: CASSESGREYNEQFF; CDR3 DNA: TGTGCCAGCAGTGAATCGGGGCGGGAGTACAATGAGCAGTTCTTC
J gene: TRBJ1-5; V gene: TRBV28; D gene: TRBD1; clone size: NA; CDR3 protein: CASSQGVKGSNQPQHF; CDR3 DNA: TGTGCCAGCAGTCAGGGGGTGAAGGGGAGCAATCAGCCCCAGCATTTT
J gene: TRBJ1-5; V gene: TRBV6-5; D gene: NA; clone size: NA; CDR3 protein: CASRRAQGNQPQHF; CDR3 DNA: TGTGCCAGCAGAAGGGCACAGGGCAATCAGCCCCAGCATTTT
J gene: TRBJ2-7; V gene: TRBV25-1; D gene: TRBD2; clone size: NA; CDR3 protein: CASSGSRGRPGGTGEQYF; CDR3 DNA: TGTGCCAGCAGTGGAAGCCGCGGAAGGCCGGGAGGGACGGGGGAGCAGTACTTC
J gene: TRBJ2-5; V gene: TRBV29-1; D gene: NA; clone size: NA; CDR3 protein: CSVVSGEETQYF; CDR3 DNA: TGCAGCGTTGTGTCAGGGGAAGAGACCCAGTACTTC
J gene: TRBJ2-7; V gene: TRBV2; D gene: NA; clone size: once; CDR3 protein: CASIGRYSSYEQYF; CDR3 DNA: TGTGCCAGCATCGGAAGGTACAGCTCCTACGAGCAGTACTTC
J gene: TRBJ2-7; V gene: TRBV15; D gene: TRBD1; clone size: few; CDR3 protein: CATSQGAVSEQYF; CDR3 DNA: TGTGCCACCAGCCAGGGGGCAGTTTCCGAGCAGTACTTC
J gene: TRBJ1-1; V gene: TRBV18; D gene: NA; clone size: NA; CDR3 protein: CASSPRGDRLNTEAFF; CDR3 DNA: TGTGCCAGCTCACCACGAGGTGACAGACTGAACACTGAAGCTTTCTTT
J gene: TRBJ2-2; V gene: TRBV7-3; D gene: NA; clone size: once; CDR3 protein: CASSRGPANTGELFF; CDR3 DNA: TGTGCCAGCAGCCGCGGGCCGGCGAACACCGGGGAGCTGTTTTTT
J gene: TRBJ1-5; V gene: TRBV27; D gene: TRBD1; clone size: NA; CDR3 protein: CASSLRYLGQVGRVNQPQHF; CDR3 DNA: TGTGCCAGCAGTTTAAGATATCTCGGACAGGTGGGAAGGGTGAATCAGCCCCAGCATTTT
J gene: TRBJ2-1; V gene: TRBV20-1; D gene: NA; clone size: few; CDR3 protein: CSASARPNEQFF; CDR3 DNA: TGCAGTGCTAGTGCCAGGCCCAATGAGCAGTTCTTC
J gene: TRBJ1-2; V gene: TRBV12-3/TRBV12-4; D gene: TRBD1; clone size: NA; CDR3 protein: CASRRLQGRYTF; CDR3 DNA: TGTGCCAGCAGACGGTTACAGGGGCGCTACACCTTC
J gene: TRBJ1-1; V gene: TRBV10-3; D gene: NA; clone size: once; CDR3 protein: CAISEGTRLDTEAFF; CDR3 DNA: TGTGCCATCAGTGAAGGGACACGCCTCGATACTGAAGCTTTCTTT
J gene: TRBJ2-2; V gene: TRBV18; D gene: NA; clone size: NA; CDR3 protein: CASSRGAGELFF; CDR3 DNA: TGTGCCAGCTCACGGGGGGCCGGGGAGCTGTTTTTT
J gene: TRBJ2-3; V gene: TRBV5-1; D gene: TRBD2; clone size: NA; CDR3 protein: CASSFREVTGTQYF; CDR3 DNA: TGCGCCAGCAGCTTTCGGGAGGTCACGGGTACGCAGTATTTT
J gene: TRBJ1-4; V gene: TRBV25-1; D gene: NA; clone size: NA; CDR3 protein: CASSPAGVEEKLFF; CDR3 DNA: TGTGCCAGCAGCCCCGCGGGGGTGGAGGAAAAACTGTTTTTT
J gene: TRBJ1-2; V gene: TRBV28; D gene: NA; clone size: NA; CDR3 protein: CASSLGGGGRARYGYTF; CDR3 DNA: TGTGCCAGCAGTTTGGGGGGGGGCGGCAGGGCCAGGTATGGCTACACCTTC
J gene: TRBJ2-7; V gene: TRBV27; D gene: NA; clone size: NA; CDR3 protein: CASSPRALSYEQYF; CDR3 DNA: TGTGCCAGCAGTCCAAGAGCTCTATCCTACGAGCAGTACTTC
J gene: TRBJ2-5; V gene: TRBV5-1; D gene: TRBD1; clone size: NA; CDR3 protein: CASSSGQGETQYF; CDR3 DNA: TGCGCCAGCAGCTCCGGACAGGGTGAGACCCAGTACTTC
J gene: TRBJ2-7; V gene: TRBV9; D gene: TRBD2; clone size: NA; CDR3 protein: CASSGGLADYEQYF; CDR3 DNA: TGTGCCAGCAGCGGGGGACTAGCGGACTACGAGCAGTACTTC
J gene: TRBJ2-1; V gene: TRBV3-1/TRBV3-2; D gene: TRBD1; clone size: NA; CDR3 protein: CASSQVTGVEQFF; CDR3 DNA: TGTGCCAGCAGCCAAGTTACAGGGGTTGAGCAGTTCTTC